One and the same sample provided the 24 T cell receptor beta chains below, sequenced in a study of T cell responses to AZD1222 COVID-19 vaccine. The repertoire was sequenced with immunoSEQ multiplex PCR; TCRdb's copy has only in-frame clones and lacks some. The sample lists approximately 180,000 clones; approximately 92% were seen once. The material was peripheral blood, obtained 28 days after the second dose of the MenACWY control vaccine. These receptors were collected from an adult who received the MenACWY meningococcal vaccine as a control.

The chain uses TRBV5-1 and TRBJ2-5; perhaps TRBD2 as D (6 bases). Germline CDR1 is SGHRS and CDR2 is YFSETQ. V was cut by 0 bases and J by 4 bases, with 10 bases left in between. The CDR3 extends over 14 amino acids. The CDR3 spells CASSLVGGGETQYF. The DNA for the CDR3 is TGCGCCAGCAGCTTGGTGGGGGGAGGAGAGACCCAGTACTTC.

This clone appeared a single time. This chain connects TRBV27 to TRBJ2-7; 7 bases match TRBD1. Germline lookup yields CDR1 MNHEY and CDR2 SMNVEV (reference sequence). The CDR3 consists of 14 residues. With 7 bases clipped from V and 3 bases from J, the junction kept 9 bases outside the gene matches. The CDR3 here is CASTPGQVSYEQYF. In DNA, the CDR3 is TGTGCCAGCACCCCAGGACAGGTAAGCTACGAGCAGTACTTC.

V gene TRBV28 combines with J gene TRBJ2-2, with TRBD2 matching 14 bases. This CDR3 comprises 16 residues. Germline V gives CDR1 MDHEN, CDR2 SYDVKM. Trimming at V came to 5 bases and at J to 4 bases, leaving 3 bases not matched to a gene. As DNA, the CDR3 is TGTGCCAGCAGTCTCGGACTAGCGGGGGGCACCGGGGAGCTGTTTTTT. Amino acid sequence: CASSLGLAGGTGELFF.

The chain carries TRBV18 and TRBJ1-1; D uncertain. Germline V gene data show CDR1 as KGHSH and CDR2 as LQKENI. CDR3 length: 12 residues. V lost 6 bases and J 7 bases, leaving 12 bases between the germline ends. In DNA, the CDR3 is TGTGCCAGCTCCCGCCGGGTGAGTGAAGCTTTCTTT. Its translation is CASSRRVSEAFF.

V gene TRBV12-5 combines with J gene TRBJ2-1; weak D call: TRBD2 (6 bases). This CDR3 spans 13 amino acids. V was trimmed by 3 bases and J by 4 bases, leaving 7 bases between them. From germline, CDR1 is LGHNT and CDR2 FRNRAP. The CDR3 DNA reads as TGTGCTAGTGGTTTCGGGACTTACAATGAGCAGTTCTTC. Translation gives CASGFGTYNEQFF.

The V and J genes are TRBV19 and TRBJ1-6; D gene ambiguous. This CDR3 comprises 16 residues. Trimming cost V 7 bases and J 0 bases, with 13 bases left between them. The germline V gene encodes CDR1 LNHDA and CDR2 SQIVND (reference sequence). CDR3 loop: CASKIGPSSYNSPLHF. CDR3 nucleotides: TGTGCCAGTAAGATTGGGCCGAGCTCCTATAATTCACCCCTCCACTTT.

This chain uses TRBV9 with TRBJ2-1, with 7 bases that match TRBD1. This CDR3 contains 15 residues. Per the germline V gene, CDR1 is SGDLS and CDR2 is YYNGEE. The trim removed 0 bases at V and 0 bases at J, leaving 0 bases unmatched. The CDR3 bases are TGTGCCAGCAGCGTAGGACAGGGCTCCTACAATGAGCAGTTCTTC. This translates into CASSVGQGSYNEQFF.

The V gene is TRBV6-1, the J gene TRBJ2-5, with TRBD2 matching 8 bases. The CDR3 contains 14 residues. Germline trimming cut 3 bases from V and 3 bases from J; bases unmatched to any gene: 3. The V gene's germline CDR1 is MNHNS and CDR2 SASEGT. The CDR3 loop reads CASSERGAEETQYF. CDR3 in DNA: TGTGCCAGCAGTGAGCGGGGGGCCGAAGAGACCCAGTACTTC.

V gene TRBV7-2 combines with J gene TRBJ1-2; no clear D. The CDR3 is 13 residues long. The ends were cut back, 1 base at V and 7 bases at J, with 10 bases in the middle. Germline V gene sequence: CDR1 SGHTA, CDR2 FQGNSA. This CDR3 is CASSLDGVGGYTF. In DNA, the CDR3 is TGTGCCAGCAGCTTAGATGGGGTCGGTGGCTACACCTTC.

The J gene is TRBJ2-7, the V gene TRBV28; D assignment may be TRBD1 or TRBD2 (5 bases each). Germline values: CDR1 MDHEN, CDR2 SYDVKM. This CDR3 has 14 residues. Between the trimmed V and J ends, which lost 6 bases and 1 base, there was a span of 13 bases. In DNA form, the CDR3 reads TGTGCCAGCAGACTCGGGACGTCGTCCTACGAGCAGTACTTC. Its translation is CASRLGTSSYEQYF.

The chain has TRBV28 and TRBJ1-5, with D uncertain. The CDR3 contains 15 residues. Germline V CDR1 and CDR2: MDHEN, SYDVKM. V was cut by 6 bases and J by 1 base, with 13 bases left in between. The CDR3 sequence: CASSSMGRSNQPQHF. The DNA for the CDR3 is TGTGCCAGCAGCTCAATGGGTAGGAGCAATCAGCCCCAGCATTTT.

The CDR3 sequence is CATSEGTSGTEAFF. CDR3 nucleotide sequence: TGTGCCACCAGTGAAGGGACCTCAGGGACTGAAGCTTTCTTT. V gene TRBV24-1 combines with J gene TRBJ1-1; D possibly corresponds to TRBD1 (5 bases). The germline CDR1 and CDR2 sequences are KGHDR and SFDVKD. V was shortened by 4 bases and J by 5 bases, with 13 bases between the two germline ends. This CDR3 contains 14 residues.

The V gene is TRBV5-1, the J gene TRBJ1-6, with D possibly being TRBD1 (5 bases). Germline CDR1 reads SGHRS; CDR2 reads YFSETQ. There are 16 residues in the CDR3. The V and J ends lost 2 bases and 4 bases respectively, with 13 bases between them. CDR3 loop: CASSLAGARYNSPLHF. The CDR3 bases are TGCGCCAGCAGCTTAGCTGGGGCTCGGTATAATTCACCCCTCCACTTT. The whole variable domain, filled in from reference TRBV5-1 and TRBJ1-6, reads KAGVTQTPRYLIKTRGQQVTLSCSPISGHRSVSWYQQTPGQGLQFLFEYFSETQRNKGNFPGRFSGRQFSNSRSEMNVSTLELGDSALYLCASSLAGARYNSPLHFGNGTRLTVT.

CDR3 protein: CASSLDRSYTEAFF. CDR3 DNA sequence: TGTGCCAGCAGCTTGGACAGGAGCTACACTGAAGCTTTCTTT. The chain employs TRBV5-6 and TRBJ1-1; tentatively, D is TRBD1 (5 bases). Germline values: CDR1 SGHDT, CDR2 YYEEEE. The CDR3 length is 14 residues. Trimming cost V 0 bases and J 3 bases, with 9 bases left between them.

For the CDR3, the DNA is TGTGCCAGCAGGTCGATATACGAGCAGTACTTC. It specifies CASRSIYEQYF. The gene calls are TRBV21-1 and TRBJ2-7. TRBV21-1 is a known pseudogene. This CDR3 is built from 11 residues.

The chain employs TRBV12-3 or TRBV12-4 and TRBJ1-2; TRBD1 aligns across 10 bases. This CDR3 spans 13 amino acids. V shed 5 bases, J shed 8 bases, and the junction held 5 bases outside the gene matches. CDR3 region: CASSTGTGAGYTF. The CDR3 coding sequence is TGTGCCAGCAGTACCGGGACAGGGGCCGGCTACACCTTC.

The chain carries TRBV12-3 or TRBV12-4 and TRBJ1-2; possible D gene TRBD1, 6 bases. The CDR3 runs to 13 residues. The V gene lost 0 bases and the J gene lost 5 bases, with 7 bases spanning the gap. Written as DNA, the CDR3 is TGTGCCAGCAGTTTAGCAGGGGGTTATGGCTACACCTTC. Encoded protein: CASSLAGGYGYTF.

CDR3 nucleotide sequence: TGCGCCAGCAGCCAATCCATCAGGGGTGCAAACTATGGCTACACCTTC. Encoded protein: CASSQSIRGANYGYTF. The chain uses TRBV4-3 and TRBJ1-2; D possibly corresponds to TRBD1 (6 bases). The germline V gene encodes CDR1 LGHNA and CDR2 YSLEER. The CDR3 is 16 residues long. Between the trimmed V and J ends, which lost 2 bases and 2 bases, there was a span of 15 bases.

The chain uses TRBV2 and TRBJ2-3; D gene ambiguous. Trimming shortened V by 5 bases and J by 0 bases, and 6 bases separated the two germline ends. CDR1 is SNHLY and CDR2 is FYNNEI in the germline V gene. This CDR3 spans 13 amino acids. CDR3 nucleotides: TGTGCCAGCAGTTCAGAGAGCACAGATACGCAGTATTTT. This translates into CASSSESTDTQYF.

V and J are TRBV27 and TRBJ2-3, with D perhaps TRBD2 (5 bases). Trimming left V 6 bases short and J 6 bases short, with 16 bases between. The CDR3 consists of 14 residues. The germline CDR1 and CDR2 sequences are MNHEY and SMNVEV (reference sequence). This CDR3 reads CASRGGALMDTQYF. CDR3 coding DNA: TGTGCCAGCAGAGGAGGCGCCTTGATGGATACGCAGTATTTT.

J is TRBJ2-7 and V is TRBV4-3; 7 bases match TRBD1. Unmatched junction bases numbered 7, after V lost 2 bases and J lost 3 bases. The CDR3 contains 15 residues. CDR1 is LGHNA, CDR2 YSLEER, per germline. CDR3 coding DNA: TGCGCCAGCAGCCAACGACAGGGTTTTATCTACGAGCAGTACTTC. This sequence encodes CASSQRQGFIYEQYF.

This clone was seen once. This chain joins TRBV12-3 or TRBV12-4 and TRBJ2-1; D unclear. The CDR3 runs to 11 residues. Between the trimmed V and J ends, which lost 6 bases and 5 bases, there was a span of 5 bases. The CDR3 loop reads CASSTDNEQFF. The CDR3 DNA sequence: TGTGCCAGCAGCACAGACAATGAGCAGTTCTTC.

The J gene is TRBJ1-1, the V gene TRBV10-2, with 12 bases matching TRBD1. V shed 6 bases and J 6 bases; nucleotides not matched to a gene: 14. Per the germline V gene, CDR1 is WSHSY and CDR2 is SAAADI. The CDR3 totals 17 residues. The CDR3 DNA reads TGCGCCAGCAGATGGGACAGGGGGCGTTTTCGGTCCCCTGAAGCTTTCTTT. This encodes CASRWDRGRFRSPEAFF.

The V call is TRBV2, the J call TRBJ2-2; D is unresolved. This CDR3 is built from 13 residues. Germline loops: CDR1 SNHLY, CDR2 FYNNEI. The V gene lost 7 bases and the J gene lost 5 bases, with 11 bases spanning the gap. This CDR3 reads CASTLLETGELFF. As DNA, the CDR3 is TGTGCCAGCACTCTTTTGGAGACCGGGGAGCTGTTTTTT.